Given below is one TCR beta chain in context. No antigen is known for it. The data stem from a study of shared clonotypes between healthy human individuals. On the study more broadly: Donors consisted of a couple of women and a few men between 18 and 49.

Assay used: immunoSEQ multiplex PCR; TCRdb lists only in-frame clones, some missing. There are 500,000 to 700,000 clones in the sample; 90% to 95% occur only once, and over 0.1% lies in the top ten. Points from the study as a whole: Naive subsets tended to show greater estimated richness than memory subsets. Roughly 5% of naive CD4 clonotypes were common to a few donors.

Germline V gene sequence: CDR1 MNHNS, CDR2 SASEGT. J lost 7 bases, V lost 1 base, and 8 bases had no gene match. The CDR3 is made up of 16 amino acids. Naive CD8 cells comprised CD45RO-negative, CCR7-positively selected cells, excluding terminally differentiated effector memory CD45RA+ cells. The source is a woman between 25 and 40 years old in good health. Sequenced material: naive CD8+ T cells sorted from blood. This chain uses TRBV6-1 with TRBJ2-1, with 9 bases that match TRBD1. The CDR3 DNA reads as TGTGCCAGCAGTGAAGGGCGGGACAGGGCTAGGAATGAGCAGTTCTTC. Residues: CASSEGRDRARNEQFF.